The 6 T cell receptor beta chains reported below all come from one sample, sequenced in a study of CD8 T cells in ankylosing spondylitis. TCRdb called the 5' RACE reads again in MiXCR, with one record for every CDR3 protein. Of under 150,000 distinct CDR3 sequences listed, approximately 9.7% are singletons. The sequenced sample was blood, either unsorted or a sorted T cell fraction (not recorded which). Every receptor here comes from a male donor with ankylosing spondylitis or in good health (not recorded which).

This clonotype has only a few counts. This chain connects TRBV5-5 to TRBJ2-5; D unclear. The V and J ends lost 2 bases and 0 bases respectively, with 5 bases between them. The CDR3 sequence is 13 residues long. In germline, CDR1 is SGHKS, CDR2 YYEKEE (reference sequence). CDR3 DNA sequence: TGTGCCAGCAGCTTATGGGACCAAGAGACCCAGTACTTC. This codes for CASSLWDQETQYF.

The table lists this clonotype with many counts. V usage is TRBV6-2 or TRBV6-3 and J usage is TRBJ2-7, with no clear D. The V gene lost 8 bases and the J gene lost 3 bases, with 14 bases spanning the gap. The CDR3 sequence is 13 residues long. CDR1 is MNHEY and CDR2 is SVGEGT in the germline V gene. CDR3: CASHEGISYEQYF. For the CDR3, the DNA is TGTGCCAGCCACGAAGGTATCAGCTACGAGCAGTACTTC.

This clonotype was found many times. The chain recombines TRBV3-1 with TRBJ1-6, with unresolved D. Germline V CDR1 and CDR2: LGHDT, YNNKEL (reference sequence). V was clipped by 1 base and J by 5 bases, with 3 bases between them. The CDR3 spans 13 residues. Here the CDR3 reads CASSQGDNSPLHF. In DNA, the CDR3 is TGTGCCAGCAGCCAAGGCGATAATTCACCCCTCCACTTT.

The sample holds a few counts of this clonotype. The chain links TRBV12-3 or TRBV12-4 to TRBJ2-1; a possible D gene is TRBD1 (6 bases). Trimming left V 6 bases short and J 2 bases short, with 14 bases between. CDR3 size: 15 residues. CDR3 nucleotides: TGTGCCAGCAGGACAACAGGGTCCGCCTACAATGAGCAGTTCTTC. Translating it yields CASRTTGSAYNEQFF.

This clonotype was observed many times. The genes are TRBV25-1 and TRBJ1-1; possible D gene TRBD1, 5 bases. CDR1 MGHDK and CDR2 SYGVNS come from the germline V gene. The CDR3 runs to 14 residues. With 4 bases removed from V and 0 bases from J, the gap between germline ends came to 9 bases. The CDR3 loop is CASSVGDLNTEAFF. The DNA for the CDR3 is TGTGCCAGCAGTGTCGGGGACCTGAACACTGAAGCTTTCTTT. Full variable domain (missing parts from reference TRBV25-1 and TRBJ1-1): EADIYQTPRYLVIGTGKKITLECSQTMGHDKMYWYQQDPGMELHLIHYSYGVNSTEKGDLSSESTVSRIRTEHFPLTLESARPSHTSQYLCASSVGDLNTEAFFGQGTRLTVV.

There are many counts of this clonotype. This chain connects TRBV5-1 to TRBJ1-2, with 11 bases fitting TRBD1. The CDR3 has 15 residues. Per the germline V gene, CDR1 is SGHRS and CDR2 is YFSETQ. Trimming at V came to 0 bases and at J to 8 bases, leaving 6 bases not matched to a gene. The CDR3 nucleotides are TGCGCCAGCAGCTTGGGGGGACAGGGGGTAGCCGGCTACACCTTC. Encoded protein: CASSLGGQGVAGYTF.